These 15 T cell receptor beta chains came from one sample sequenced in a study of blood T cell repertoires in COVID-19. Some clones are missing from TCRdb's copy, which holds only in-frame ones; the method was immunoSEQ multiplex PCR. The table records fewer than 70,000 clones, around 83% of them present only once. Material for sequencing was peripheral blood. Every receptor here comes from a woman older than 75 with acute or convalescent COVID-19.

This clone was counted only a few times. This chain links TRBV6-4 with TRBJ2-7, with TRBD1 matching 7 bases. In germline, CDR1 is MRHNA, CDR2 SNTAGT. Unmatched junction bases numbered 4, after V lost 0 bases and J lost 5 bases. The CDR3 loop spans 14 amino acids. The CDR3 sequence: CASSDSTGSDEQYF. The CDR3 DNA reads as TGTGCCAGCAGTGACTCGACAGGGTCCGACGAGCAGTACTTC.

This clone was observed a handful of times. V usage is TRBV5-6 and J usage is TRBJ2-7, with a possible D match to TRBD2 (7 bases). The CDR3 has 17 residues. Trimming pared 1 base from V and 4 bases from J, leaving 21 bases between. Germline-derived CDR1 and CDR2 are SGHDT and YYEEEE. CDR3 sequence: CASSLLSGGPKQYEQYF. Written as DNA, the CDR3 is TGTGCCAGCAGCTTGTTGTCGGGGGGCCCTAAGCAGTACGAGCAGTACTTC. Full variable domain (missing parts from reference TRBV5-6 and TRBJ2-7): DAGVTQSPTHLIKTRGQQVTLRCSPKSGHDTVSWYQQALGQGPQFIFQYYEEEERQRGNFPDRFSGHQFPNYSSELNVNALLLGDSALYLCASSLLSGGPKQYEQYFGPGTRLTVT.

The chain carries TRBV19 and TRBJ1-2; D not certain. Trimming removed 4 bases at V and 8 bases at J, with 11 bases between. This CDR3 spans 12 amino acids. The germline gives CDR1 LNHDA, CDR2 SQIVND (reference sequence). The chain's CDR3 is CASSREVGGYTF. In nucleotides, the CDR3 is TGTGCCAGTAGTAGGGAGGTCGGCGGCTACACCTTC.

V gene TRBV6-5 combines with J gene TRBJ1-5; 10 nucleotides align to TRBD1. This CDR3 region has 14 residues. V shed 10 bases and J 5 bases; nucleotides not matched to a gene: 8. CDR1 and CDR2 from the germline V gene are MNHEY and SVGAGI. CDR3 coding DNA: TGTGCCACCAAAGACAGGGGGCCCTATCAGCCCCAGCATTTT. Protein: CATKDRGPYQPQHF.

V and J are TRBV6-5 and TRBJ2-7; D unclear. Trimming stripped 6 bases from V and 3 bases from J, with 15 bases between. CDR1 is MNHEY and CDR2 is SVGAGI in the germline V gene. This CDR3 has 14 amino acids. CDR3 DNA sequence: TGTGCCAGCAGCGGTCCATTAGGCGGCTACGAGCAGTACTTC. Translated, it gives CASSGPLGGYEQYF.

The genes are TRBV5-1 and TRBJ1-2; D is possibly TRBD1 (6 bases). This CDR3 is built from 14 residues. Between the trimmed V and J ends, which lost 0 bases and 4 bases, there was a span of 10 bases. Germline V lookup: CDR1 SGHRS, CDR2 YFSETQ. The CDR3 region has the DNA TGCGCCAGCAGCTTGGGAGGGGGAATCTATGGCTACACCTTC. Protein product: CASSLGGGIYGYTF.

The genes are TRBV7-9 and TRBJ1-5; TRBD1 matches 7 bases. The CDR3 has 15 residues. J gave up 1 base and V 5 bases, and 5 bases lay outside the gene matches. The germline V gene encodes CDR1 SEHNR and CDR2 FQNEAQ (reference sequence). For the CDR3, the DNA is TGTGCCAGCAGCCCCTTAGGGGGCAGCAATCAGCCCCAGCATTTT. Amino acid sequence: CASSPLGGSNQPQHF.

The V gene is TRBV18, the J gene TRBJ2-5; D gene ambiguous. V was trimmed by 3 bases and J by 6 bases, leaving 11 bases between them. Germline V gene data show CDR1 as KGHSH and CDR2 as LQKENI. This CDR3 comprises 13 residues. CDR3 in amino acids: CASSPPRVKTQYF. The CDR3 DNA is TGTGCCAGCTCACCCCCTCGCGTAAAGACCCAGTACTTC.

V is TRBV12-5 and J is TRBJ2-2, with 8 bases lining up with TRBD1. The CDR3 contains 17 residues. Trimming at V came to 0 bases and at J to 3 bases, leaving 6 bases not matched to a gene. The germline V gene encodes CDR1 LGHNT and CDR2 FRNRAP. CDR3 DNA: TGTGCTAGTGGTTTGGTTCTCTACAGGGGGGACACCGGGGAGCTGTTTTTT. Translated: CASGLVLYRGDTGELFF.

The chain employs TRBV6-5 and TRBJ2-3; 10 bases line up with TRBD1. With V trimmed by 5 bases and J by 6 bases, 8 bases remained unmatched. Germline assignment: CDR1 MNHEY and CDR2 SVGAGI. This CDR3 spans 15 amino acids. The CDR3 nucleotides are TGTGCCAGCAGTAACCAACGGACAGGGGGGGATACGCAGTATTTT. Amino acid sequence: CASSNQRTGGDTQYF.

This clone has more than one count but fewer than ten. The rearrangement links TRBV11-2 to TRBJ2-7; TRBD1 aligns across 12 bases. The V gene end was trimmed by 5 bases and the J gene end by 6 bases; junction bases not matched to a gene: 8. Germline assignment: CDR1 SGHAT and CDR2 FQNNGV. This CDR3 comprises 15 residues. The DNA of the CDR3 is TGTGCCAGCAGCCTCCTTCCGGGACAGGGGGCCGAGCAGTACTTC. Translated: CASSLLPGQGAEQYF.

The J gene is TRBJ2-3, the V gene TRBV4-2; 7 bases are a match to TRBD2. After removal of 4 bases from V and 3 bases from J, the junction contained 4 bases not matched to a gene. CDR3 length: 14 residues. In germline, CDR1 is LGHNA, CDR2 YNFKEQ. CDR3 DNA sequence: TGTGCCAGCAGCCGGATGCGGGGGACAGATACGCAGTATTTT. It translates to CASSRMRGTDTQYF.

V usage is TRBV29-1 and J usage is TRBJ1-4; TRBD1 matches at 9 bases. V lost 5 bases to trimming and J lost 5 bases; unmatched junction nucleotides: 3. The CDR3 is 13 residues long. The germline gives CDR1 SQVTM, CDR2 ANQGSEA. The CDR3 sequence is CSVTDRGNEKLFF. The CDR3, as DNA: TGCAGCGTTACCGACAGGGGGAATGAAAAACTGTTTTTT.

This sequence joins TRBV18 and TRBJ2-7; 7 bases map to TRBD2. The CDR3 has 14 residues. Germline lookup yields CDR1 KGHSH and CDR2 LQKENI. The V gene end was trimmed by 3 bases and the J gene end by 0 bases; junction bases not matched to a gene: 2. CDR3: CASSPGGGSYEQYF. The CDR3 DNA is TGTGCCAGCTCACCGGGGGGGGGCTCCTACGAGCAGTACTTC.

This clone has more than one count but fewer than ten. The chain couples TRBV7-2 to TRBJ1-5, with D unresolved. From germline, CDR1 is SGHTA and CDR2 FQGNSA. Trimming left V 1 base short and J 5 bases short, with 9 bases between. This CDR3 has 14 residues. The chain's CDR3 is CASSLVLEDQPQHF. CDR3 nucleotides: TGTGCCAGCAGCTTAGTGTTGGAGGATCAGCCCCAGCATTTT.